The T cell receptor (beta chain) described here comes from a study of sequential checkpoint blockade in melanoma. Treatment described: randomized to nivolumab then ipilimumab (arm A) or the reverse (arm B). This clone was seen a single time. The table came from immunoSEQ multiplex PCR; TCRdb's copy has only in-frame clones and leaves some out. The table includes several thousand clones, around 50% detected once. This receptor was obtained from a human donor with melanoma. Sequenced material: CD8+ T cells sorted from blood (inferred from file names), taken from a patient given nivolumab and ipilimumab in sequence.

CDR3: CASSFSRTANTEAFF. The CDR3 DNA is TGTGCCAGCAGCTTTTCCCGGACAGCGAACACTGAAGCTTTCTTT. The chain has TRBV5-6 and TRBJ1-1, with a tentative D call TRBD1 (6 bases). The CDR3 is 15 residues long. Trimming took off 2 bases at V and 1 base at J, with 12 bases between the two ends. CDR1 is SGHDT, CDR2 YYEEEE, per germline.